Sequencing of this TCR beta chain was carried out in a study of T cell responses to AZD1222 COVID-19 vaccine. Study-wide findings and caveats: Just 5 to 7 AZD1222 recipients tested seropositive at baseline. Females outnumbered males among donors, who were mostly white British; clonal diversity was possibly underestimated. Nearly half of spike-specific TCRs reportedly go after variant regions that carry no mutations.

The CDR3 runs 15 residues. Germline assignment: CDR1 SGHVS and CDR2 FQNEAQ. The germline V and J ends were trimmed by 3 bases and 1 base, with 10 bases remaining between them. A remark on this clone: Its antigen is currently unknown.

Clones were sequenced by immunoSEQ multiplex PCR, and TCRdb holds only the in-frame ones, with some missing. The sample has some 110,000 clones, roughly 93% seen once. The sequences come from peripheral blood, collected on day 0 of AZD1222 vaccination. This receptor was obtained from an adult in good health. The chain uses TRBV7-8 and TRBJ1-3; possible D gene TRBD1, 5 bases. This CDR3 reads CASSLLGTSGNTIYF. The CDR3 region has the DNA TGTGCCAGCAGCTTGCTCGGGACGTCTGGAAACACCATATATTTT.